The source of this T cell receptor (beta chain) is a study of identical twins (dated by TCRdb to the mid-2010s). In the study overall: To test whether fetal clonotypes persist, this study deep-sequenced TCR alpha and beta repertoires from monozygotic twins, from unrelated adults of various ages, and from cord blood. Replicate twin experiments were performed at different times using different library preparation protocols to rule out contamination. Broader findings and caveats from the paper: In monozygotic twins, recombination models systematically underestimated out-of-frame TCR alpha sharing, but the models matched the sharing seen between unrelated individuals. Invariant T cells such as MAIT and iNKT could partly confound zero-insertion analyses, though diverse VJ usage argued against this for most clonotypes. Fewer insertions were carried by abundant cord blood beta clonotypes, a similar but weaker trend appeared in young adult naive repertoires, and no such trend appeared in memory repertoires. Excess twin sharing in beta out-of-frame sequences was weaker because fewer shared sequences lowered the signal-to-noise ratio. Because the same donors could not be followed over many years, the conclusions relied on cross-sectional statistical analysis. Compared with coincidental sharing between unrelated individuals, out-of-frame TCR alpha sequences shared between twins showed an excess of sequences with low generation probability.

In the case of this clonotype: No cognate antigen has been identified for it. Per-base qualities were not stored, and no clone one base away is much larger.

Libraries were made using 5' RACE. The instrument was an Illumina HiSeq 2000. Template switching introduced a universal primer binding site; the final cDNA contained a unique molecular identifier, enabling accurate counting of TCR cDNA molecules. First-strand cDNA for TCR alpha and beta chains was synthesized from specific primers in the conserved constant-segment region. To control for contamination, every cDNA library was double barcoded, receiving both a SMART-Mk sample barcode and Illumina barcodes. Two successive PCR steps introduced TruSeq adapter sequences along with Illumina sample barcodes. TCR alpha and beta cDNA libraries were sequenced on the Illumina HiSeq platform with custom primers. The paper's data handling went like this. MiGEC was used to process raw reads and extract unique molecular identifiers, and MiXCR was used to find CDR3 positions. For each individual, recombination models were inferred using an EM algorithm with the repgenHMM and IGoR tools. Shared clonotype analysis was performed with the tcR package in R, normalizing sharing by the product of cloneset sizes. Out-of-frame nonproductive sequences were analyzed to study raw recombination free of thymic and clonal selection effects. TCRdb trimmed public reads at Q25 via fastp, called clones via MiXCR and kept in-frame beta chains. CDR3 protein duplicates are merged, each entry listing the most common genes and DNA. None of the V and J calls come from the authors' own analysis; TCRdb made them. Present in this sample are about 530,000 distinct CDR3 sequences, approximately 20% of which were seen just once. In total, the top ten clones hold 0.4% to 0.6% of the sample.

Every donor in the study was a healthy Caucasian. Three pairs of female monozygotic twins, all aged about 18 to 29 years, made up the twin cohort. CD4+ and CD8+ T cell populations were isolated with positive isolation kits from Invitrogen. From V the trimming removes 1 base and from J it removes 2 bases, while the gene matches leave 5 bases of the junction unaccounted for. CDR1 and CDR2, per the germline V gene, are SGHRS and YFSETQ. Inclusive of the bounding cysteine and valine, the CDR3 is 15 residues long. Only CDR3 DNA remains: 45 bases, in frame from the first base. The same sample was also used in a study of yellow fever vaccine responses in identical twins. The second source states: The T cell response to vaccination in identical twins was reported by the authors to appear partly convergent and partly personalized. In identical twins, the study followed T cell clones that responded to the vaccine with precision.

The receptor was derived from a woman aged 18 to 35 in good health. What was sequenced was CD4+ T cells sorted from blood. The rearrangement joined TRBV5-1 to TRBJ2-7; TRBD2 matches 8 bases in the middle. CDR3 reads: CASSLSGGPTYEQYV. The DNA sequence follows: TGCGCCAGCAGCTTGAGCGGGGGCCCTACCTACGAGCAGTACGTC.